Detailed here is one TCR beta chain. Its cognate antigen is unknown. This entry is derived from a study of cytomegalovirus exposure and HLA in healthy donors. Study context: One earlier analysis, a look at roughly 180 million T cells, found approximately 120 million unique TCR beta sequences.

General study findings and limits: Researchers counted around 150 TCR beta chains as cytomegalovirus-associated. Most TCR sequences proved rare, with some public TCRs found in many donors. There was a cluster of highly shared sequence variants that was likely a sequencing artifact.

The PCR had 60 Vbeta and 13 Jbeta primers. Sequencing used immunoSEQ multiplex PCR; TCRdb keeps in-frame clones, though not all of them. Of 200,000 to 250,000 clones listed, around 80% are singletons. This CDR3 is 15 amino acids long. V lost 0 bases to trimming and J lost 4 bases, with 12 bases between them. In germline, CDR1 is SGHTA, CDR2 FQGNSA. The sample consisted of PBMCs. The TCR was taken from a man younger than 30 in good health and CMV-seronegative. This chain joins TRBV7-2 and TRBJ2-5; the D gene is possibly TRBD2 (5 bases). CDR3: CASSLAGVGSETQYF. The CDR3 DNA is TGTGCCAGCAGCTTAGCGGGAGTTGGTTCAGAGACCCAGTACTTC.